This TCR beta chain was observed in a study of CD8 T cells in Susac syndrome. Reverse transcription used about 0.45 to 1 ug RNA and random hexamers. The method of amplification for TCR beta CDR3 was immunoSEQ multiplex PCR, covering 54 Vbeta and 13 Jbeta. TCRdb independently ran MiXCR on the immunoSEQ multiplex PCR reads; one entry per CDR3 protein. The table lists 150,000 to 180,000 distinct CDR3 sequences, roughly 95% of them singletons. J gave up 6 bases and V 4 bases, and 8 bases lay outside the gene matches. The CDR3 consists of 16 residues. Germline assignment: CDR1 SGHDN and CDR2 FVKESK. The receptor's source is a human donor with multiple sclerosis. Sequenced sample: CD8+ T cells from PBMCs. The rearrangement joins TRBV14 to TRBJ2-2, with TRBD1 identical over 10 bases. This CDR3 is CASSRPDRGLAGELFF. CDR3 nucleotide sequence: TGTGCCAGCAGCCGGCCCGACAGGGGGCTAGCCGGGGAGCTGTTTTTT. The full variable domain, in which reference TRBV14 and TRBJ2-2 provide the parts outside the CDR3, is EAGVTQFPSHSVIEKGQTVTLRCDPISGHDNLYWYRRVMGKEIKFLLHFVKESKQDESGMPNNRFLAERTGGTYSTLKVQPAELEDSGVYFCASSRPDRGLAGELFFGEGSRLTVL.